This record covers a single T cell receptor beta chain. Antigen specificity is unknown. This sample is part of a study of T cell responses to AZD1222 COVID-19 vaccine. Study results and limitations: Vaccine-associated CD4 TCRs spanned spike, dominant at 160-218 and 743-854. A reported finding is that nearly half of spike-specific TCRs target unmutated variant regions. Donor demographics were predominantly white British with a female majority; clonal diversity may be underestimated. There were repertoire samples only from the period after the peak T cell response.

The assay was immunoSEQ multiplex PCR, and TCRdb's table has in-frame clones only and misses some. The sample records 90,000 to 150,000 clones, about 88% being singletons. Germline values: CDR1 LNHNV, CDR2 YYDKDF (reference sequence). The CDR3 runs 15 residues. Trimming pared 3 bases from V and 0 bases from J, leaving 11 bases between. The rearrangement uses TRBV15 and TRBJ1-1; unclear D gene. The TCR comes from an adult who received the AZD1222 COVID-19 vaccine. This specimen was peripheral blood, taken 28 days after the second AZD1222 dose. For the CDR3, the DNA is TGTGCCACCAGCAGGCCTACTACAGTGAACACTGAAGCTTTCTTT. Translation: CATSRPTTVNTEAFF.